These T cell receptor beta chains were read from a single sample in a study of cytomegalovirus exposure and HLA in healthy donors. Sequenced by immunoSEQ multiplex PCR; TCRdb stores in-frame clones only, minus some. The table includes under 250,000 clones, around nine tenths detected once. The sequenced sample consisted of PBMCs. The receptors stem from a woman aged 18-29 years in good health and CMV-seropositive. CDR3s include the opening cysteine and the closing phenylalanine or tryptophan. Fields, in order: clone size, V gene, J gene, D gene, CDR3 protein, CDR3 DNA. D genes are given only for firm matches. Clone size, where shown, is once, few, many, or a class for clones that have expanded.

-	TRBV4-1	TRBJ2-1	-	CASSQDETGFNEQFF	TGCGCCAGCAGCCAAGATGAAACGGGTTTCAATGAGCAGTTCTTC
-	TRBV25-1	TRBJ1-2	TRBD1	CASSEYRTEDRVGYTF	TGTGCCAGCAGTGAATATCGAACGGAGGACAGGGTTGGCTACACCTTC
-	TRBV15	TRBJ2-7	TRBD1	CATSRGTGGTWEQYF	TGTGCCACCAGCAGAGGGACAGGGGGTACGTGGGAGCAGTACTTC
-	TRBV11-2	TRBJ2-1	TRBD1	CASSRAQGAGEQFF	TGTGCCAGCAGCCGCGCACAGGGGGCAGGTGAGCAGTTCTTC
-	TRBV18	TRBJ2-7	TRBD1	CASSPRLRDRENEQYF	TGTGCCAGCTCACCCAGACTTCGGGACAGGGAGAACGAGCAGTACTTC
-	TRBV29-1	TRBJ2-7	TRBD2	CSVRTPGTSGSKGSYEQYF	TGCAGCGTCCGTACCCCCGGGACTAGCGGGAGTAAAGGATCCTACGAGCAGTACTTC
few	TRBV10-1	TRBJ2-7	TRBD2	CASSDRRREFNEQYF	TGCGCCAGCAGTGATCGGAGGCGGGAGTTCAACGAGCAGTACTTC
once	TRBV30	TRBJ2-1	-	CAWSVAPSSYNEQFF	TGTGCCTGGAGTGTAGCACCGAGCTCCTACAATGAGCAGTTCTTC
-	TRBV5-1	TRBJ1-1	-	CASSYWEVGSTEAFF	TGCGCCAGCAGCTACTGGGAGGTAGGGAGCACTGAAGCTTTCTTT
-	TRBV28	TRBJ1-4	-	CASSPWETSTNEKLFF	TGTGCCAGCAGTCCTTGGGAGACTTCAACTAATGAAAAACTGTTTTTT
-	TRBV4-1	TRBJ1-5	-	CASSFPDRRNQPQHF	TGCGCCAGCAGCTTCCCCGACAGGCGTAATCAGCCCCAGCATTTT
once	TRBV30	TRBJ1-5	-	CAWTGAGEPQHF	TGTGCCTGGACAGGGGCCGGGGAGCCCCAGCATTTT
-	TRBV28	TRBJ2-7	TRBD2	CASREAGGYEQYF	TGTGCCAGCAGGGAGGCGGGAGGATACGAGCAGTACTTC
-	TRBV5-1	TRBJ2-1	TRBD2	CASKRLAVNNEQFF	TGCGCCAGCAAGCGACTAGCAGTCAACAATGAGCAGTTCTTC
-	TRBV11-2	TRBJ1-3	-	CASSLVGGPGNTIYF	TGTGCCAGCAGCTTAGTGGGGGGTCCTGGAAACACCATATATTTT
-	TRBV19	TRBJ2-1	TRBD2	CASRSRLAGVEGREQFF	TGTGCCAGTAGGTCGAGACTAGCGGGAGTCGAGGGGCGTGAGCAGTTCTTC
few	TRBV7-9	TRBJ1-5	-	CASSRDTYQPQHF	TGTGCCAGCAGCCGGGACACTTATCAGCCCCAGCATTTT
-	TRBV25-1	TRBJ2-2	TRBD1	CASSPRTGNTGELFF	TGTGCCAGCAGTCCGAGGACAGGGAACACCGGGGAGCTGTTTTTT
-	TRBV10-1	TRBJ1-1	-	CASSDYDTEAFF	TGCGCCAGCAGTGACTATGACACTGAAGCTTTCTTT
-	TRBV6-1	TRBJ1-2	TRBD1	CASIRRGQGNYGYTF	TGTGCCAGCATACGAAGGGGGCAGGGGAACTATGGCTACACCTTC
-	TRBV19	TRBJ1-5	-	CASKTAELSNQPQHF	TGTGCCAGTAAGACTGCCGAACTTAGCAATCAGCCCCAGCATTTT
once	TRBV15	TRBJ2-1	-	CATSSGGVWEQFF	TGTGCCACCAGCAGCGGCGGTGTGTGGGAGCAGTTCTTC
-	TRBV5-6	TRBJ1-2	-	CASSQDRNYGYTF	TGTGCCAGCAGCCAAGACAGGAACTATGGCTACACCTTC
-	TRBV4-1	TRBJ2-1	-	CASSQGPNEQFF	TGCGCCAGCAGCCAAGGTCCGAATGAGCAGTTCTTC
-	TRBV9	TRBJ2-1	TRBD2	CASSGSGSSTYNEQFF	TGTGCCAGCAGCGGTAGCGGGTCGAGTACCTACAATGAGCAGTTCTTC
-	TRBV7-9	TRBJ1-1	-	CASSLGTTGMNTEAFF	TGTGCCAGCAGCTTAGGGACAACAGGGATGAACACTGAAGCTTTCTTT
-	TRBV30	TRBJ1-1	-	CARSGSLNTEAFF	TGTGCCCGGAGTGGGAGCCTGAACACTGAAGCTTTCTTT
-	TRBV19	TRBJ1-1	TRBD1	CASSGQVMNTEAFF	TGTGCCAGTAGTGGACAGGTAATGAACACTGAAGCTTTCTTT
-	TRBV5-1	TRBJ1-2	TRBD1	CASSLGQGATYGYTF	TGCGCCAGCAGCTTGGGCCAGGGGGCAACCTATGGCTACACCTTC
-	TRBV7-7	TRBJ2-5	-	CASSLGAAQETQYF	TGTGCCAGCAGCCTAGGGGCAGCTCAAGAGACCCAGTACTTC
few	TRBV30	TRBJ1-5	TRBD1	CAWSPTGDQPQHF	TGTGCCTGGAGTCCGACAGGGGATCAGCCCCAGCATTTT
once	TRBV6-5	TRBJ2-5	TRBD2	CASKLAGGPVKTQYF	TGTGCCAGCAAACTAGCGGGAGGGCCCGTGAAGACCCAGTACTTC
-	TRBV27	TRBJ1-5	-	CASTISGGNQPQHF	TGTGCCAGTACTATTTCGGGGGGGAATCAGCCCCAGCATTTT
-	TRBV5-1	TRBJ2-7	-	CASSVRDSYEQYF	TGCGCCAGCAGCGTGCGGGACTCCTACGAGCAGTACTTC
-	TRBV4-1	TRBJ1-1	TRBD1	CASSQDGQGGNTEAFF	TGCGCCAGCAGCCAAGATGGACAGGGTGGGAACACTGAAGCTTTCTTT
-	TRBV7-6	TRBJ1-1	-	CASSLGQNTEAFF	TGTGCCAGCAGCTTAGGACAGAACACTGAAGCTTTCTTT
-	TRBV2	TRBJ2-1	TRBD2	CASSDVGTMTEQFF	TGTGCCAGCAGTGATGTCGGGACTATGACTGAGCAGTTCTTC
-	TRBV9	TRBJ2-2	-	CASSVVFTGELFF	TGTGCCAGCAGCGTCGTTTTCACCGGGGAGCTGTTTTTT
-	TRBV6-5	TRBJ1-1	-	CASSLDRWVSTEAFF	TGTGCCAGCAGCCTAGATCGTTGGGTGAGCACTGAAGCTTTCTTT
-	TRBV5-4	TRBJ2-2	TRBD1	CASSPGDRAYGELFF	TGTGCCAGCAGCCCCGGAGACAGGGCCTATGGGGAGCTGTTTTTT
many	TRBV5-1	TRBJ1-1	-	CASSLTEANTEAFF	TGCGCCAGCAGCCTGACAGAGGCGAACACTGAAGCTTTCTTT
once	TRBV30	TRBJ2-3	-	CAWSTAVTDTQYF	TGTGCCTGGAGTACAGCGGTCACAGATACGCAGTATTTT
-	TRBV4-2	TRBJ2-7	-	CASSQEESGYEQYF	TGTGCCAGCAGCCAAGAAGAGAGCGGCTACGAGCAGTACTTC
-	TRBV25-1	TRBJ2-3	TRBD2	CASSEPRGSGSGTDTQYF	TGTGCCAGCAGTGAACCCCGTGGTAGCGGGTCGGGTACAGATACGCAGTATTTT
-	TRBV4-2	TRBJ2-3	-	CASSQDSEMDTQYF	TGTGCCAGCAGCCAAGACTCGGAGATGGATACGCAGTATTTT